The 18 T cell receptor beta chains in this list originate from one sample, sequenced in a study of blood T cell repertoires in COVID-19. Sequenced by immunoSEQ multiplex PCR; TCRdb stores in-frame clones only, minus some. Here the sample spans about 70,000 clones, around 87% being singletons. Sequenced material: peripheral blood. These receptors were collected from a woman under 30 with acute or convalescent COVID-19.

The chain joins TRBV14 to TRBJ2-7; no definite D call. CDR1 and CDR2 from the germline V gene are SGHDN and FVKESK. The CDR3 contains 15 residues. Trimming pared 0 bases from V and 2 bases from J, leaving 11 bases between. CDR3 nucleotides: TGTGCCAGCAGCCAAGATGAAGGCGGAACCTACGAGCAGTACTTC. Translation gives CASSQDEGGTYEQYF.

Here the CDR3 reads CASAWDRLANSPLHF. The DNA of the CDR3 is TGTGCCAGCGCCTGGGACAGGCTAGCTAATTCACCCCTCCACTTT. The rearrangement joins TRBV6-5 to TRBJ1-6, with 8 nucleotides matching TRBD1. V was pared by 8 bases and J by 6 bases, with 9 bases of the junction left unmatched. Germline CDR1 reads MNHEY; CDR2 reads SVGAGI. There are 15 residues in the CDR3.

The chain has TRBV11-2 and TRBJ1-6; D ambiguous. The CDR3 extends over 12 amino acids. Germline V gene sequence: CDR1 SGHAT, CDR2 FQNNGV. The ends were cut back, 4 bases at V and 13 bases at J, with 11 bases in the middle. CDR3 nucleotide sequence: TGTGCCAGCAGCTCGTTATCGGTGCCCCTCCACTTT. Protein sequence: CASSSLSVPLHF.

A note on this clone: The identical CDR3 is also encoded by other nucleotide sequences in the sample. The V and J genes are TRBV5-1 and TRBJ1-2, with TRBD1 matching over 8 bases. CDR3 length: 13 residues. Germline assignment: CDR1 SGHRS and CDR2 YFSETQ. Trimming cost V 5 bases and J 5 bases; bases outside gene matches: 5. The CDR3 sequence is CASRYGQGYGYTF. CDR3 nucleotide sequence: TGCGCCAGCAGATATGGACAGGGATATGGCTACACCTTC.

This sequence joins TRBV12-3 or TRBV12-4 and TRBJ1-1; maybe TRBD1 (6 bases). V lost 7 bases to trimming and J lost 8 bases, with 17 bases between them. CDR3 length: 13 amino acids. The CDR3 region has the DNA TGTGCCAGCACCTTGCACAGGGATACAGAAGCTTTCTTT. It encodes CASTLHRDTEAFF.

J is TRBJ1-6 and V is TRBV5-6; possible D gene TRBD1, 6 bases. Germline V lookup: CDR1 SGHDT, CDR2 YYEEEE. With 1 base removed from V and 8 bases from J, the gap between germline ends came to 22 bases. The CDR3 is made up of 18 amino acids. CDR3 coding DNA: TGTGCCAGCAGCTTGAGCCGTCCTCTGGCCGAGGGGGATTCACCCCTCCACTTT. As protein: CASSLSRPLAEGDSPLHF.

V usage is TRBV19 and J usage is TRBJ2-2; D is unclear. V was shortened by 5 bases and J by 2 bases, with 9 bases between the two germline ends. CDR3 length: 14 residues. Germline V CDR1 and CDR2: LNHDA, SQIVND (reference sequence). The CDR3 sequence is CASSVLTNTGELFF. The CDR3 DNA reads TGTGCCAGTAGTGTTCTGACAAACACCGGGGAGCTGTTTTTT.

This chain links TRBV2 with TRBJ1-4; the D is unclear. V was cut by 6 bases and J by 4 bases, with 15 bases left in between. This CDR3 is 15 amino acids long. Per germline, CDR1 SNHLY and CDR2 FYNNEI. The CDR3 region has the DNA TGTGCCAGCAGGGCGAGGGTCAGGAGTAATGAAAAACTGTTTTTT. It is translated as CASRARVRSNEKLFF.

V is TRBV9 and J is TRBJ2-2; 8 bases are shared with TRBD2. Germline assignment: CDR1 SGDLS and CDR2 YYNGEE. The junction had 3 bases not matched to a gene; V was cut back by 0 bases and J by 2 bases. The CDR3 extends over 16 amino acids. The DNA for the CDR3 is TGTGCCAGCAGCGTAGACTTAGCGGGAAACACCGGGGAGCTGTTTTTT. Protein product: CASSVDLAGNTGELFF.

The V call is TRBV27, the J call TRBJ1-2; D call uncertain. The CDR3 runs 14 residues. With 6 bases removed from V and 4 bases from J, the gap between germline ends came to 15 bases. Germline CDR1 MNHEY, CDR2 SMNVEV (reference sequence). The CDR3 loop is CASRPGISGYGYTF. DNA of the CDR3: TGTGCCAGCAGGCCGGGGATTTCCGGCTATGGCTACACCTTC.

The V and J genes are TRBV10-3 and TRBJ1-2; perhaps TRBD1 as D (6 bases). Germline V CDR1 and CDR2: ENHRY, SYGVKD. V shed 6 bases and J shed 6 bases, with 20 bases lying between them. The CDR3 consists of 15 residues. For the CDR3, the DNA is TGTGCCATCAGGAATAACGGGGCACAGGGTCATGGCTACACCTTC. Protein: CAIRNNGAQGHGYTF.

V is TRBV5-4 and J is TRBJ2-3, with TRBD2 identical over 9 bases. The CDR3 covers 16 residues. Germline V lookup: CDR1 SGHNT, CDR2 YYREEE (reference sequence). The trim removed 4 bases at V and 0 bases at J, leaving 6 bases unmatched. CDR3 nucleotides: TGTGCCAGCAGCGCGACTAGCGGAGTGAGCACAGATACGCAGTATTTT. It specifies CASSATSGVSTDTQYF.

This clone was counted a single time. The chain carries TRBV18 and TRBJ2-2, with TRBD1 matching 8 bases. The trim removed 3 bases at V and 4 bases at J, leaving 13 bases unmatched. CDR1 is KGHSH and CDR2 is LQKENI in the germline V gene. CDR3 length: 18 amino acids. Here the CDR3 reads CASSPWTGSQTLTGELFF. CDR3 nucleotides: TGTGCCAGCTCACCTTGGACAGGGTCCCAGACGCTCACCGGGGAGCTGTTTTTT.

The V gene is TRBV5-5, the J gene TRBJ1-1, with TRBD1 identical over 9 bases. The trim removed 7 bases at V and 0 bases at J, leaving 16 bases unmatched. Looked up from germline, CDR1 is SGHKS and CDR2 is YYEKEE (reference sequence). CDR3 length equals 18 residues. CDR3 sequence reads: CASGDRATTSLLNTEAFF. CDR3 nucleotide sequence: TGTGCCAGCGGGGACAGGGCAACTACCTCCCTCCTGAACACTGAAGCTTTCTTT.

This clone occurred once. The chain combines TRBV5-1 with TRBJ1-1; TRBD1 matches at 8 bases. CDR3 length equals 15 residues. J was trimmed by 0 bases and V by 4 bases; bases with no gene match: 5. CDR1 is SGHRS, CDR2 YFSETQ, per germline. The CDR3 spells CASSEGQGLNTEAFF. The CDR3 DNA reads TGCGCCAGCAGCGAAGGACAGGGTTTGAACACTGAAGCTTTCTTT.

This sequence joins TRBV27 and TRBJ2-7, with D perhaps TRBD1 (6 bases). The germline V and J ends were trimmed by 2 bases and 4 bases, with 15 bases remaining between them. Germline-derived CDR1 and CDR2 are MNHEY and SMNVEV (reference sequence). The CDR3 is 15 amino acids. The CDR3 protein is CASSLGSGRGYEQYF. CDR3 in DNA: TGTGCCAGCAGTTTAGGGTCCGGCAGGGGTTACGAGCAGTACTTC.

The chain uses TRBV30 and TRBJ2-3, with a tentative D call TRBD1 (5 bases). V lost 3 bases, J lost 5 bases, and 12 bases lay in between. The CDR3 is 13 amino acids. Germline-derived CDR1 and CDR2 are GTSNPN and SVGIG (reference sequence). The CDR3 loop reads CAWSLGQGDTQYF. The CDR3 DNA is TGTGCCTGGAGCCTCGGACAAGGAGATACGCAGTATTTT.

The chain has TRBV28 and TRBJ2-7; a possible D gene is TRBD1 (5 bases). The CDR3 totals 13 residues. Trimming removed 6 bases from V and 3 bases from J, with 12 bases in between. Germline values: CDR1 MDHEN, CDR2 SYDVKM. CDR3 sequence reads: CASSLQGGYEQYF. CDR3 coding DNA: TGTGCCAGCAGCCTCCAGGGTGGCTACGAGCAGTACTTC.